The sequence of this TCR beta chain was determined in a study of blood T cell repertoires in COVID-19. As for the study in general: Whether acute or convalescent, the COVID-19 samples came from the United States, Italy and Spain.

CDR3 size: 14 residues. After removal of 5 bases from V and 4 bases from J, the junction contained 7 bases not matched to a gene. Germline assignment: CDR1 LNHNV and CDR2 YYDKDF (reference sequence). Generated by immunoSEQ multiplex PCR, the TCRdb table keeps only in-frame clones and is missing some. Of a few hundred thousand clones listed, roughly 80% are singletons. This chain joins TRBV15 and TRBJ2-7, with 8 positions matching TRBD1. The TCR originated in a woman between 18 and 29 years old with acute or convalescent COVID-19. Material for sequencing was peripheral blood. The CDR3 region is CATSLGQGAYEQYF. The CDR3 DNA reads TGTGCCACCAGCCTTGGACAGGGTGCGTACGAGCAGTACTTC.